The T cell receptor (beta chain) described here comes from a study of CXCR3-negative and CXCR3-positive naive CD8 T cells. UMI-labeled 5' RACE yielded the TRB cDNA libraries. TCRdb reprocessed the 5' RACE reads, keeping one entry per CDR3 protein, no DNA. The sample totals some 130,000 distinct CDR3 sequences; its top ten clones hold 0.45% to 0.55%. CDR1 and CDR2 from the germline V gene are LNHNV and YYDKDF (reference sequence). CDR3 length: 14 residues. The sample taken for sequencing was naive CXCR3- CD8+ T cells from blood. Subset of the sample: CD45RO-CCR7+CD27+CD95- naive CD8+ T cells lacking CXCR3 (TNR3-). This chain uses TRBV15 with TRBJ2-2; TCRdb's D gene call, TRBD1, goes unchecked for lack of DNA. This clonotype was obtained from a human donor in good health. Some clones in this sample may be carry-over from other donors' samples. The CDR3 region is CATSRDRGAGELFF.